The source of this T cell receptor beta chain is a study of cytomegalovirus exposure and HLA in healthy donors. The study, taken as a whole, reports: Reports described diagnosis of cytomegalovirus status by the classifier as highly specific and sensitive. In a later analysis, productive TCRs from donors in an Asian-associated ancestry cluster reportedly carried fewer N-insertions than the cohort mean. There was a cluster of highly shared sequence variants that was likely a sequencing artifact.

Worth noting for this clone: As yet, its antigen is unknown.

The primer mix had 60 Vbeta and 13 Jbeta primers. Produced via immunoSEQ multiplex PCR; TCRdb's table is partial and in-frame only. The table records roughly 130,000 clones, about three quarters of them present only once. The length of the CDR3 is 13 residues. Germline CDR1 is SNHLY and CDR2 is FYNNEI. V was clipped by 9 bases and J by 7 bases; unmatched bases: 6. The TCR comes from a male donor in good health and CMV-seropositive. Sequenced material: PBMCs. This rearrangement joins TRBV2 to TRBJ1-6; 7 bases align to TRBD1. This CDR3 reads CASAGTANSPLHF. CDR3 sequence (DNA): TGTGCCAGTGCCGGGACAGCAAATTCACCCCTCCACTTT.